This T cell receptor (beta chain) derives from a study of T cells in Graves' hyperthyroidism and ophthalmopathy. Study-level background: The authors collected peripheral blood at initial diagnosis, before any treatment. Whole-study results and caveats: Most thyroid clonotypes expanded above 0.001 were also detected in blood.

The CDR3 sequence is 15 residues long. The V gene's germline CDR1 is MDHEN and CDR2 SYDVKM. V was trimmed by 6 bases and J by 10 bases, leaving 19 bases between them. Researchers barred patients who had uncontrolled infection, other autoimmune disease, pregnancy or lactation. Amplified TCR beta CDR3 regions derived from RNA transcripts. First-round RT-PCR of the TCR CDR3 relied on the HTBI primer set. TCRdb reprocessed the multiplex PCR reads via MiXCR and lists one record per CDR3 protein. The sample yields a few hundred thousand distinct CDR3 sequences, approximately 15% seen once. About this clonotype itself: Its target is not known.

This receptor was obtained from a woman between 40 and 55 years old with Graves' ophthalmopathy. Sequencing was carried out using blood. The V gene is TRBV28, the J gene TRBJ1-6; TRBD1 might be the D (6 bases). This CDR3 is CASSFPPGHQSPLHF. DNA for the CDR3: TGTGCCAGCAGCTTTCCCCCGGGACACCAATCACCCCTCCACTTT.